This T cell receptor (beta chain) was sequenced in a study of beta chain features in type 1 diabetes. Study-wide points: TCRB CDR3s were moderately but significantly shorter in Type 1 diabetes patients in all four CD4+ subsets.

In its sample, this clone was seen a few times. The antigen remains undetermined. Distinct nucleotide sequences in the sample also encode this CDR3. Every bit of the isolated RNA underwent reverse transcription, so sequencing read expressed TCRB transcripts. Measured with immunoSEQ multiplex PCR; TCRdb has only the in-frame clones, and not every one. The sample yields a few hundred thousand clones, roughly 14% seen once. There are 13 residues in the CDR3. The V gene lost 1 base and the J gene lost 1 base, with 7 bases spanning the gap. Germline V gene sequence: CDR1 GTSNPN, CDR2 SVGIG (reference sequence).

Sequencing was done on a sample of naive CD4+ T cells from blood. The rearrangement uses TRBV30 and TRBJ1-1, with D maybe TRBD1 (6 bases). This TCR derives from a woman younger than 35 with type 1 diabetes. The CDR3 region is CAWSEQGNTEAFF. CDR3 bases: TGTGCCTGGAGTGAACAGGGGAACACTGAAGCTTTCTTT. The full variable domain, rest sourced from reference TRBV30 and TRBJ1-1, is SQTIHQWPATLVQPVGSPLSLECTVEGTSNPNLYWYRQAAGRGLQLLFYSVGIGQISSEVPQNLSASRPQDRQFILSSKKLLLSDSGFYLCAWSEQGNTEAFFGQGTRLTVV.